The table lists the clone carrying this T cell receptor beta chain with many counts. Its antigen is still unknown. The data belong to a study of T cells after yellow fever vaccination. Study conclusions and caveats: A small share of clonotypes appeared in both CD4 and CD8 compartments.

The CDR3 is 16 residues long. Generation of TCR cDNA used 5'RACE template switching (which added a universal primer site and UMIs). One entry per CDR3 protein, called by TCRdb with MiXCR from the 5' RACE reads. The data show a few hundred thousand distinct CDR3 sequences, around 3.5% seen once. The receptor was derived from a man aged 18 to 30 who received the YFV17D yellow fever vaccine. Material: PBMCs, obtained 15 days after the yellow fever booster vaccination. The V call is TRBV21-1, the J call TRBJ2-3; the table's D call, TRBD1, was not checked against the DNA. TRBV21-1 is reported as a pseudogene. The DNA of the CDR3 is TGTGCCAGCAGACAAACGGGGGCGAGGGGCACAGATACGCAGTATTTT. Translating it yields CASRQTGARGTDTQYF.